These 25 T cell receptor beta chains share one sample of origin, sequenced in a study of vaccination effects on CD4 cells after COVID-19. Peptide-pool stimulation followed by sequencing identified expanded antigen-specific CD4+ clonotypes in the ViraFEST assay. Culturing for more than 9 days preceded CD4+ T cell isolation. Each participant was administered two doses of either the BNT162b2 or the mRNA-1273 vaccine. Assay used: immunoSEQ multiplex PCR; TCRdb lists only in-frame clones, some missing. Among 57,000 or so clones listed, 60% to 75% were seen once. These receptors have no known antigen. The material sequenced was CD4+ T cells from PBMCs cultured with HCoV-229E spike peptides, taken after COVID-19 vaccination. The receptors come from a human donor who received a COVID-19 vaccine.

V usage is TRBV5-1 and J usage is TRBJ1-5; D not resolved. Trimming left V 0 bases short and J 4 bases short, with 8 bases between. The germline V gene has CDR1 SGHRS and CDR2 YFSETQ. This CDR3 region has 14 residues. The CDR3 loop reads CASSLDSLNQPQHF. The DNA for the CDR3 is TGCGCCAGCAGCTTGGACAGCTTAAATCAGCCCCAGCATTTT.

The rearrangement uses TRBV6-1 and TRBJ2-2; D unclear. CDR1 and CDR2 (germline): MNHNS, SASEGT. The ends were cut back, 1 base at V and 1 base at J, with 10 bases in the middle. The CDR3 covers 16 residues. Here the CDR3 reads CASSEEAYRNTGELFF. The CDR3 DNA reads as TGTGCCAGCAGTGAAGAAGCTTACAGGAACACCGGGGAGCTGTTTTTT.

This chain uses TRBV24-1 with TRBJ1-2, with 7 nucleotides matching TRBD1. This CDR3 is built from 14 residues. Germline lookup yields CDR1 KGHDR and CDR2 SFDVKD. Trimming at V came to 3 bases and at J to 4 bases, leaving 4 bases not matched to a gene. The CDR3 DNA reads TGTGCCACCAGTGATCCCCGGGACAGCTATGGCTACACCTTC. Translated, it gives CATSDPRDSYGYTF.

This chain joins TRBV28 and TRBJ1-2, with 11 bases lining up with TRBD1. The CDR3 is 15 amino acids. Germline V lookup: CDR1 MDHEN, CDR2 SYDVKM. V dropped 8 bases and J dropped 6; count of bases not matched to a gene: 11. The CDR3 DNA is TGTGCCAGCGTTAAGGGGACAGGGGGATTTAATGGCTACACCTTC. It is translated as CASVKGTGGFNGYTF.

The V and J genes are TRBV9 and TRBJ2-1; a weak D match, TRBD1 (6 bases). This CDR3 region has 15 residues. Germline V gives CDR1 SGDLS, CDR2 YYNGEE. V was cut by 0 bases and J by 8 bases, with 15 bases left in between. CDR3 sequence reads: CASSVVLTDSDEQFF. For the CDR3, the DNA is TGTGCCAGCAGCGTAGTTCTCACGGACAGCGATGAGCAGTTCTTC.

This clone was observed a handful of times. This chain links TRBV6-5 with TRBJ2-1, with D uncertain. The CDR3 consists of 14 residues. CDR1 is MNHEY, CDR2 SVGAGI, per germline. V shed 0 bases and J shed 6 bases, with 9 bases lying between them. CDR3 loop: CASSYSGLSNEQFF. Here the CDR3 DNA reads TGTGCCAGCAGTTACTCAGGCCTCAGCAATGAGCAGTTCTTC.

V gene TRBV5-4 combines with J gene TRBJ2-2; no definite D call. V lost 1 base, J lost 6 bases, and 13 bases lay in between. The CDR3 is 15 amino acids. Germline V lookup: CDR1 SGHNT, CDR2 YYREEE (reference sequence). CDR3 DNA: TGTGCCAGCAGCTTGCCAGCACCGAGGCCCGGGGAGCTGTTTTTT. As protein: CASSLPAPRPGELFF.

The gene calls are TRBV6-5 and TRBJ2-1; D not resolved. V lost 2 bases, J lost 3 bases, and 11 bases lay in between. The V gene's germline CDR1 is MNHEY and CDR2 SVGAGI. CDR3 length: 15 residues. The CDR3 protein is CASSYRLGHYNEQFF. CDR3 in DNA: TGTGCCAGCAGTTACCGGTTAGGGCACTACAATGAGCAGTTCTTC.

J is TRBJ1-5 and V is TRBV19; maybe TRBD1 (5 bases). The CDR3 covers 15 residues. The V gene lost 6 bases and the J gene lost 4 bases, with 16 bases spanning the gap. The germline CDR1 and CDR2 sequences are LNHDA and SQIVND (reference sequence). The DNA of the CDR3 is TGTGCCAGTAGGAGCATCCGGGACGGTAATCAGCCCCAGCATTTT. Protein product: CASRSIRDGNQPQHF.

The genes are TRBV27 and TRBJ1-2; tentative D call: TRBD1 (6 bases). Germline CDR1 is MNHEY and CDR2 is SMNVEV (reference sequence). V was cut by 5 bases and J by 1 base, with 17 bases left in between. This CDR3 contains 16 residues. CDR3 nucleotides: TGTGCCAGCAGTAGGGGGTTGGTGGGTCTTAACTATGGCTACACCTTC. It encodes CASSRGLVGLNYGYTF.

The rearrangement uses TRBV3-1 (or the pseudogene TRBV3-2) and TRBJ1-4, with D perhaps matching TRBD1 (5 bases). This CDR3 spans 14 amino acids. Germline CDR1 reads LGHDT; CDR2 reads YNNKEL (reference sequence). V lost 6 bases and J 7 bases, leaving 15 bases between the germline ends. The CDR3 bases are TGTGCCAGCAGGGACGACAGCCGGGGTGAAAAACTGTTTTTT. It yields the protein CASRDDSRGEKLFF.

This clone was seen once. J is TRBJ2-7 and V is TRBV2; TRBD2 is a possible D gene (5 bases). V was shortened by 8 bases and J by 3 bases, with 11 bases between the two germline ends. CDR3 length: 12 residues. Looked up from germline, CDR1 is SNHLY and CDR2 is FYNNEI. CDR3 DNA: TGTGCCAGCCGGGGTCTAGGCTACGAGCAGTACGTC. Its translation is CASRGLGYEQYV.

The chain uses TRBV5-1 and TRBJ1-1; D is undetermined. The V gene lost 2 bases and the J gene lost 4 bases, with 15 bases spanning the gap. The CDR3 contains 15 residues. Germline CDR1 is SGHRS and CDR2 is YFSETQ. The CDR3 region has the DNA TGCGCCAGCAGCTTCTTAGGACGTACCGGCACTGAAGCTTTCTTT. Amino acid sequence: CASSFLGRTGTEAFF.

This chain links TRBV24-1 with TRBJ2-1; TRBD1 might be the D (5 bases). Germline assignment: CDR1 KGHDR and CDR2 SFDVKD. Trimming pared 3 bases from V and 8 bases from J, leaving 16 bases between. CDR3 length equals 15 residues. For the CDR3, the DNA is TGTGCCACCAGTGATGGGGCAGTCCTTGTCCATGAGCAGTTCTTC. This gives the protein CATSDGAVLVHEQFF.

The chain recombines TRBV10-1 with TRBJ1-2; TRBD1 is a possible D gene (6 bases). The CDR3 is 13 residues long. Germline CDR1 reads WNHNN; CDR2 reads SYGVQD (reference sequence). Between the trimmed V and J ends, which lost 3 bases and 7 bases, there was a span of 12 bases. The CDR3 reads CASSESGATGYTF. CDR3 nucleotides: TGCGCCAGCAGTGAATCAGGGGCCACTGGCTACACCTTC.

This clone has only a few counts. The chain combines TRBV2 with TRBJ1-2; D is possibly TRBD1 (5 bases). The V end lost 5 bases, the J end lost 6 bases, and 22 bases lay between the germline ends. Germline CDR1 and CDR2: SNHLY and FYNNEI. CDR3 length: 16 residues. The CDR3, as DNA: TGTGCCAGCAGTACCCAGGGACTCGCGAAAGGCGATGGCTACACCTTC. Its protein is CASSTQGLAKGDGYTF.

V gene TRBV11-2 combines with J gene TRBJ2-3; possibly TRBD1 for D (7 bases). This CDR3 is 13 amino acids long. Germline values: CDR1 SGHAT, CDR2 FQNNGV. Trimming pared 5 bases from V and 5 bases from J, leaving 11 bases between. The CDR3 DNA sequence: TGTGCCAGCAGCCAGGGGGGTGAAGATACGCAGTATTTT. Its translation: CASSQGGEDTQYF.

CDR3 loop: CASSPDGNQPQHF. In DNA, the CDR3 is TGCGCCAGCAGCCCGGACGGGAATCAGCCCCAGCATTTT. The chain couples TRBV5-1 to TRBJ1-5; D is uncertain. Trimming pared 4 bases from V and 4 bases from J, leaving 9 bases between. This CDR3 has 13 amino acids. CDR1 is SGHRS, CDR2 YFSETQ, per germline.

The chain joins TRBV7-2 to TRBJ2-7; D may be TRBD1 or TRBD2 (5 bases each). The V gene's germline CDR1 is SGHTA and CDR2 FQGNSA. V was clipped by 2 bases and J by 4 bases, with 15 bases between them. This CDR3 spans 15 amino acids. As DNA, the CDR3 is TGTGCCAGCAGCTTAAGTAACGGGGCGCCATACGAGCAGTACGTC. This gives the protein CASSLSNGAPYEQYV.

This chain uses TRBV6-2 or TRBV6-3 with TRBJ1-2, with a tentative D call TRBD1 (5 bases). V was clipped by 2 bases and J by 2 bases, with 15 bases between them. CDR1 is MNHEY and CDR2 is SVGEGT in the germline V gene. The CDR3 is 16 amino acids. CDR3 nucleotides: TGTGCCAGCAGTTACACTCCCTCGGGACTGAACTATGGCTACACCTTC. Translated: CASSYTPSGLNYGYTF.

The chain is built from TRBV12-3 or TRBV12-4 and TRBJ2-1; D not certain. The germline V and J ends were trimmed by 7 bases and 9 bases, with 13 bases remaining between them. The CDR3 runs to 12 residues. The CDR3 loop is CASTLGWGEQFF. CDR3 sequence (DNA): TGTGCCAGCACCCTGGGGTGGGGTGAGCAGTTCTTC.

CDR3 loop: CASSVRTGREAFF. Here the CDR3 DNA reads TGTGCCAGCAGCGTTAGGACAGGGAGAGAAGCTTTCTTT. This chain uses TRBV6-4 with TRBJ1-1; 8 bases fit TRBD1. The germline V gene has CDR1 MRHNA and CDR2 SNTAGT. CDR3 length: 13 amino acids. Unmatched junction bases numbered 8, after V lost 6 bases and J lost 8 bases.

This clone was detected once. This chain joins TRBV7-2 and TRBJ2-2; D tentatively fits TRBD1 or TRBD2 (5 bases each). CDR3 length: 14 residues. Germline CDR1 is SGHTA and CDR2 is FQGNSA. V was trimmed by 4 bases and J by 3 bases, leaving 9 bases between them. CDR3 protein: CASSSRDHTGELFF. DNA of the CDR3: TGTGCCAGCAGCTCCCGGGACCACACCGGGGAGCTGTTTTTT.

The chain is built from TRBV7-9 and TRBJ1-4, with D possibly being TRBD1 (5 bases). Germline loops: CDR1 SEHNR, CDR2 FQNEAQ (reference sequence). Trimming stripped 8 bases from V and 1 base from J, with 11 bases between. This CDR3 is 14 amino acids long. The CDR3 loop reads CASGRVVTNEKLFF. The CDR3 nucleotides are TGTGCCAGCGGCAGGGTCGTAACTAATGAAAAACTGTTTTTT.

CDR3 in DNA: TGCGCCAGCAGCCCTGGGACAGCGGGAGGGACTGAAGCTTTCTTT. Translating it yields CASSPGTAGGTEAFF. The genes are TRBV5-1 and TRBJ1-1, with 7 positions matching TRBD1. Germline lookup yields CDR1 SGHRS and CDR2 YFSETQ. This CDR3 region has 15 residues. V trimming: 4 bases; J trimming: 5 bases; junction bases outside the gene matches: 11. Supplemented by reference TRBV5-1 and TRBJ1-1, the full variable domain reads KAGVTQTPRYLIKTRGQQVTLSCSPISGHRSVSWYQQTPGQGLQFLFEYFSETQRNKGNFPGRFSGRQFSNSRSEMNVSTLELGDSALYLCASSPGTAGGTEAFFGQGTRLTVV.